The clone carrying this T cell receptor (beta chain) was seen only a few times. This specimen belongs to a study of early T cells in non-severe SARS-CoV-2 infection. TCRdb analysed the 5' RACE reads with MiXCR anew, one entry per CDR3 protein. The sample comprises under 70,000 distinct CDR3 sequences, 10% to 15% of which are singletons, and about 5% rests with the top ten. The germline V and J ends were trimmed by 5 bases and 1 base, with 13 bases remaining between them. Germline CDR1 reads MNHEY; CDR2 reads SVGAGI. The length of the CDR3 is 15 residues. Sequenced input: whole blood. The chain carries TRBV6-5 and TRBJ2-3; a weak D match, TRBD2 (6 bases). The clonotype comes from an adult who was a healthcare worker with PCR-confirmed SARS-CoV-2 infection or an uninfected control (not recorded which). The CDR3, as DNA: TGTGCCAGCAGTCGAGCGGAGGGCGGCACAGATACGCAGTATTTT. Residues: CASSRAEGGTDTQYF.